This TCR beta chain was observed in a study of response to subunit inactivated influenza vaccine. Study results and limitations: Seasonal influenza vaccination, on each occasion, was suggested by the authors to recruit few new T cells.

In germline, CDR1 is DFQATT, CDR2 SNEGSKA (reference sequence). The CDR3 length is 17 residues. The V segment lost 0 bases and the J segment 3 bases; nucleotides outside the gene matches: 11. MiXCR, applied by TCRdb to the RT-PCR reads, yields one record per CDR3 protein. In the table there are about 520,000 distinct CDR3 sequences, 25% of which are singletons. As concerns this clonotype: No antigen is known for it.

The V call is TRBV20-1, the J call TRBJ1-5; 7 positions agree with TRBD1. The source is a man aged 45-60 years who received an inactivated influenza vaccine. The sequencing here drew on CD4+ T cells sorted from PBMCs, taken more than 4 days after vaccination. The CDR3, as DNA: TGCAGTGCTAGAGACCGTCGACAGGGATCAGACAATCAGCCCCAGCATTTT. Encoded protein: CSARDRRQGSDNQPQHF.